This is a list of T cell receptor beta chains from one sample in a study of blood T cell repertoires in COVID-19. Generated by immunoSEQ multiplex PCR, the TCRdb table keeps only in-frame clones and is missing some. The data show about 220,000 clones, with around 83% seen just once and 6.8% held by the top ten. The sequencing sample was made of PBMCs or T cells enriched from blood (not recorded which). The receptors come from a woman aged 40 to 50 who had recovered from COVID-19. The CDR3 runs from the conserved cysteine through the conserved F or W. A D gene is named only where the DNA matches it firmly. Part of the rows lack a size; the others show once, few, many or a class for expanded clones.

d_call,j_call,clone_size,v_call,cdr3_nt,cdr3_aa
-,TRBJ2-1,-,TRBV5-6,TGTGCCAGCAGCTTGGAAACAGGGAAGAGAAATGAGCAGTTCTTC,CASSLETGKRNEQFF
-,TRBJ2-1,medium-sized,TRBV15,TGTGCCACCAGCAGAGAACAAACATCCTACAATGAGCAGTTCTTC,CATSREQTSYNEQFF
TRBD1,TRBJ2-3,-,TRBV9,TGTGCCAGCAGCCCGACAGGGACCGATACGCAGTATTTT,CASSPTGTDTQYF
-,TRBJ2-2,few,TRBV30,TGTGCCTGGAGAGGCGGGACGAACACCGGGGAGCTGTTTTTT,CAWRGGTNTGELFF
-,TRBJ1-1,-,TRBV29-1,TGCAGCGTCGGTCCTAGAAGCACTGAAGCTTTCTTT,CSVGPRSTEAFF
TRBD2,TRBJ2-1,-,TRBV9,TGTGCCAGCAGCGTGACTAGCGGGTCTTACAATGAGCAGTTCTTC,CASSVTSGSYNEQFF
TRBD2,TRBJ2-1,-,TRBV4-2,TGTGCCAGCAGCCAAGGGAGTAGCGGGAGCGGCTCCTACAATGAGCAGTTCTTC,CASSQGSSGSGSYNEQFF
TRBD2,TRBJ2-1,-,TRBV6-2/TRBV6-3,TGTGCCAGCAGTTACGATCTAGCGGGGAGAGGCTACAATGAGCAGTTCTTC,CASSYDLAGRGYNEQFF
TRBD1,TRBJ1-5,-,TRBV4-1,TGCGCCAGCAGCCACCCAGGGGGTAACTTGAATCAGCCCCAGCATTTT,CASSHPGGNLNQPQHF
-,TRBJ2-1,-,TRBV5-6,TGTGCCAGCAGCTTGGTTACCTACAATGAGCAGTTCTTC,CASSLVTYNEQFF
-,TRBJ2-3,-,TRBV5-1,TGCGCCAGCAGCTTGGATAATAAAACTAGCACAGATACGCAGTATTTT,CASSLDNKTSTDTQYF
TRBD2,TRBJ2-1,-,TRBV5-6,TGTGCCAGCAGCTTATCCCCTAGCGGAGGGGAGCAGTTCTTC,CASSLSPSGGEQFF
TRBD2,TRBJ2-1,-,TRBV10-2,TGCGCCAGCAGTGGCGGGAGGGCCTTTAGTGAGCAGTTCTTC,CASSGGRAFSEQFF
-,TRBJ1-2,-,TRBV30,TGTGCCTGGAGTACACAGGGACACTATGGCTACACCTTC,CAWSTQGHYGYTF
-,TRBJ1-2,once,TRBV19,TGTGCCAGTAGCCATAGACAGAAATTAATCTATGGCTACACCTTC,CASSHRQKLIYGYTF
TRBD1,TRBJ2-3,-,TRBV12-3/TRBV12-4,TGTGCCAGCAGACCAGGGGGAGATACGCAGTATTTT,CASRPGGDTQYF
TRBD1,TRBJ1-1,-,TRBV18,TGTGCCAGCTCACCGGCGGGACAGGGGACTGAAGCTTTCTTT,CASSPAGQGTEAFF
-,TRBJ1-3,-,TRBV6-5,TGTGCCAGCAGTAAGAGGGAGGACACCATATATTTT,CASSKREDTIYF
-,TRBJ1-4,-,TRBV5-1,TGCGCCAGCAGCCGGGAGGTAGGACAGGAAAAACTGTTTTTT,CASSREVGQEKLFF
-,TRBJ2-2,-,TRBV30,TGTGCCTGGAGTGTAGCTCCGACCGGGGAGCTGTTTTTT,CAWSVAPTGELFF
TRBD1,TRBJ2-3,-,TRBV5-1,TGCGCCACCGCTTCAGGACAGGGAAAGACAGATACGCAGTATTTT,CATASGQGKTDTQYF
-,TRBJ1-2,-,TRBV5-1,TGCGCCAGCAGCTTGGGAGACAGGCCACTCTATGGCTACACCTTC,CASSLGDRPLYGYTF
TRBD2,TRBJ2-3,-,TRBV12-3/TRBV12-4,TGTGCCAGCAGTTTGACTAGCTATGAGACGGGGTATTTT,CASSLTSYETGYF
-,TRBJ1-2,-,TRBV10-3,TGTGCCATCAGTGAGTCTATACAGGGTAACTATGGCTACACCTTC,CAISESIQGNYGYTF
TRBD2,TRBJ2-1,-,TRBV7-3,TGTGCCAGCAGCTTAAAGGGACTAGCCGTTGACCCCAATGAGCAGTTCTTC,CASSLKGLAVDPNEQFF
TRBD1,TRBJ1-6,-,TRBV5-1,TGCGCCAGCAGCGAATGGACAGGGGGCATAGAAAATTCACCCCTCCACTTT,CASSEWTGGIENSPLHF
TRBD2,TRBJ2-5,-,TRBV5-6,TGTGCCAGCAGCTTCGGGACTAGCGGGAGTCAAAAGACCCAGTACTTC,CASSFGTSGSQKTQYF
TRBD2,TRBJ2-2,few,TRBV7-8,TGTGCCAGCAGCTTCCCCAGCGGGAGGGCCACGGTCACCGGGGAGCTGTTTTTT,CASSFPSGRATVTGELFF